One and the same sample provided the 6 T cell receptor beta chains below, sequenced in a study of vaccination effects on CD4 cells after COVID-19. ViraFEST expansion of antigen-specific CD4+ T cells with viral peptide pools preceded sequencing. Following a roughly 9-day culture, CD4+ T cells were purified. No vaccinee had earlier SARS-CoV-2 infection, and nucleocapsid antibodies were negative. No antigen has been assigned to these receptors. Sequencing used immunoSEQ multiplex PCR; TCRdb keeps in-frame clones, though not all of them. The profile covers tens of thousands of clones, with around three quarters appearing a single time and 3.7% taken by the ten largest. Specimen: CD4+ T cells from PBMCs cultured with HCoV-OC43 spike peptides, collected before COVID-19 vaccination. Specified subset: HCoV-OC43 spike overlapping peptide pool stimulation. The origin of the receptors is a human donor who received a COVID-19 vaccine.

The chain couples TRBV25-1 to TRBJ1-2; D is possibly TRBD1 (6 bases). The V gene's germline CDR1 is MGHDK and CDR2 SYGVNS. V lost 7 bases, J lost 3 bases, and 12 bases lay in between. This CDR3 has 13 amino acids. CDR3 nucleotide sequence: TGTGCCAGCAACCAGGGGAAGCACTATGGCTACACCTTC. It encodes CASNQGKHYGYTF.

The chain recombines TRBV5-1 with TRBJ1-1; 8 bases align to TRBD1. V was pared by 5 bases and J by 2 bases, with 5 bases of the junction left unmatched. Germline V gene sequence: CDR1 SGHRS, CDR2 YFSETQ. This CDR3 region has 14 residues. The CDR3 DNA is TGCGCCAGCAGGACCGGGACAGGTAACACTGAAGCTTTCTTT. It translates to CASRTGTGNTEAFF.

The chain couples TRBV6-2 or TRBV6-3 to TRBJ1-6; D uncertain. Germline loops: CDR1 MNHEY, CDR2 SVGEGT. The CDR3 contains 18 residues. The V end was cut by 6 bases, the J end by 0 bases, with 18 bases between. The CDR3 region has the DNA TGTGCCAGCAGCTCCCGGAGGCCCGGTAGCTCCTATAATTCACCCCTCCACTTT. It is translated as CASSSRRPGSSYNSPLHF.

This chain connects TRBV3-1 (or the pseudogene TRBV3-2) to TRBJ1-5, with 8 positions matching TRBD1. Looked up from germline, CDR1 is LGHDT and CDR2 is YNNKEL (reference sequence). The V segment lost 1 base and the J segment 3 bases; nucleotides outside the gene matches: 2. The CDR3 spans 15 residues. The CDR3, as DNA: TGTGCCAGCAGCCAAGGGACAGGGTACAATCAGCCCCAGCATTTT. Translation: CASSQGTGYNQPQHF.

The chain has TRBV4-1 and TRBJ1-3; D unresolved. The germline V and J ends were trimmed by 1 base and 0 bases, with 22 bases remaining between them. The CDR3 covers 20 residues. Germline assignment: CDR1 MGHRA and CDR2 YSYEKL. The CDR3 bases are TGCGCCAGCAGCCAAGCCCTAGGGCTGGCGAGCCTGAGCTCTGGAAACACCATATATTTT. It is translated as CASSQALGLASLSSGNTIYF.

The chain recombines TRBV4-1 with TRBJ2-1; 7 bases are a match to TRBD1. CDR1 is MGHRA and CDR2 is YSYEKL in the germline V gene. This CDR3 has 14 amino acids. V shed 9 bases and J 4 bases; nucleotides not matched to a gene: 9. The CDR3: CARAADRRYNEQFF. The CDR3 nucleotides read TGCGCCAGGGCGGCGGACAGGAGATACAATGAGCAGTTCTTC.